This T cell receptor beta chain was retrieved from a study of blood T cell repertoires in COVID-19. Study-wide background: Collection of acute and convalescent COVID-19 samples took place in the United States, Italy and Spain. PBMCs, B-cell-depleted T cells, or T cells were the source of the cDNA or gDNA that made up the material.

Deletions cut 5 bases from V and 2 bases from J, with 14 bases between. The CDR3 spans 14 residues. From germline, CDR1 is GTSNPN and CDR2 SVGIG (reference sequence). This clone was recorded at least ten times. In the authors' workflow: Reference gene primers were amplified, and this amplification served to estimate nucleated cell counts. Assay: immunoSEQ multiplex PCR; the TCRdb copy retains only in-frame clones and omits some. V and J calls and clone size are given by that table; D and trimming were obtained from the DNA. The table shows roughly 250,000 clones, with more than 80% occurring only once.

The chain employs TRBV30 and TRBJ2-3, with D uncertain. Input material: peripheral blood. This clonotype was sampled from a human donor in a cohort sampled during active COVID-19. The CDR3 DNA follows: TGTGCCTGGGGTCCTGTACCCTACACAGATACGCAGTATTTT. Translating gives CAWGPVPYTDTQYF.